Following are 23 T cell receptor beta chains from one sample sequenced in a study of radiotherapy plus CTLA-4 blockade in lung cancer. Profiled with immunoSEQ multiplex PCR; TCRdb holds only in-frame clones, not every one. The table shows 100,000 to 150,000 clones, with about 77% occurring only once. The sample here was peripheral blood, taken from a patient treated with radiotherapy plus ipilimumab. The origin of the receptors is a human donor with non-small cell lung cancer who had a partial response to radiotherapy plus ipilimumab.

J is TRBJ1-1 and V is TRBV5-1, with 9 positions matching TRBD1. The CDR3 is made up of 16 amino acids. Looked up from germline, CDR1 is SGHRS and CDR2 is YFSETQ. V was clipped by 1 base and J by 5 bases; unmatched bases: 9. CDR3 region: CASSLTGTGSLTEAFF. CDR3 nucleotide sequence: TGCGCCAGCAGCTTGACCGGGACAGGGAGCCTTACTGAAGCTTTCTTT.

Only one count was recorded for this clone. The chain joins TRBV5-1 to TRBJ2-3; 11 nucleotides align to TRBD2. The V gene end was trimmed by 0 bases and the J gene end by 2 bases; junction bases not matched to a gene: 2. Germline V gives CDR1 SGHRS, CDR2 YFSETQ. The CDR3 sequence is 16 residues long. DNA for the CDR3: TGCGCCAGCAGCTTGGCTAGCGGGAGGTCCACAGATACGCAGTATTTT. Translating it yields CASSLASGRSTDTQYF.

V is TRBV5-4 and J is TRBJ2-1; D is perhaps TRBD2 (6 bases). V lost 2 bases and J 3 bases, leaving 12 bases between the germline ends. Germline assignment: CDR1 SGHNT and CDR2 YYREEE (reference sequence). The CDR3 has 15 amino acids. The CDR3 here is CASSLGGTLYNEQFF. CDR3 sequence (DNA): TGTGCCAGCAGCTTAGGAGGGACCCTCTACAATGAGCAGTTCTTC.

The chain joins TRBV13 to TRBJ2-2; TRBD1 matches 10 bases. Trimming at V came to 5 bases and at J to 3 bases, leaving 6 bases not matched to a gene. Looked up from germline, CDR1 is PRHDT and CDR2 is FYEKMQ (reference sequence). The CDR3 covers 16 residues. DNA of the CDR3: TGTGCCAGCAGCAGTCGACAGGGGGCGCACACCGGGGAGCTGTTTTTT. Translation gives CASSSRQGAHTGELFF. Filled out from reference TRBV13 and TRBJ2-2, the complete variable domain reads AAGVIQSPRHLIKEKRETATLKCYPIPRHDTVYWYQQGPGQDPQFLISFYEKMQSDKGSIPDRFSAQQFSDYHSELNMSSLELGDSALYFCASSSRQGAHTGELFFGEGSRLTVL.

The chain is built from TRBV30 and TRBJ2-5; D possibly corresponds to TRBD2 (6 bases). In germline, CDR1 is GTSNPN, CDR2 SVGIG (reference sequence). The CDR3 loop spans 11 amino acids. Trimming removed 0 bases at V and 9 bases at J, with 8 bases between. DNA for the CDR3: TGTGCCTGGAGTGTAGGAGGGGCCCAGTACTTC. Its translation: CAWSVGGAQYF.

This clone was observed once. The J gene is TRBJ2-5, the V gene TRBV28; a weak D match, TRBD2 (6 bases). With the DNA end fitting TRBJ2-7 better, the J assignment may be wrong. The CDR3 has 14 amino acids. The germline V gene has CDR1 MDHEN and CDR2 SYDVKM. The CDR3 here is CASGSEGTTYEQYF. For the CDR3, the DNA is TGTGCCAGCGGTTCGGAGGGCACGACCTACGAGCAGTACTTC.

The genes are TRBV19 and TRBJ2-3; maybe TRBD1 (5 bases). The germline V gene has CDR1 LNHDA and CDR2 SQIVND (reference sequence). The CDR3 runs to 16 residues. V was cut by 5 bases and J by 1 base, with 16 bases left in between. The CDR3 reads CASSSPDSARTDTQYF. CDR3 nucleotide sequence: TGTGCCAGTAGTTCCCCTGACAGCGCCCGCACAGATACGCAGTATTTT.

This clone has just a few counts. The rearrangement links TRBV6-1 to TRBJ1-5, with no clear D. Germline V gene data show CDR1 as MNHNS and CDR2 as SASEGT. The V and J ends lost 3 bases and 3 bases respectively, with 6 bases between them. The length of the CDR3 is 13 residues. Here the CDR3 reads CASSERDNQPQHF. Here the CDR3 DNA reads TGTGCCAGCAGTGAGCGGGACAATCAGCCCCAGCATTTT.

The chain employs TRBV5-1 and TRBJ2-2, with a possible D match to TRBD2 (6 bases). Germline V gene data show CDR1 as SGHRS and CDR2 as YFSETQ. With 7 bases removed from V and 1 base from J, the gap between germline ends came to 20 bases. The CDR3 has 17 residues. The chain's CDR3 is CASATGAGHVNTGELFF. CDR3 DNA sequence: TGCGCCAGCGCCACCGGCGCGGGGCACGTGAACACCGGGGAGCTGTTTTTT.

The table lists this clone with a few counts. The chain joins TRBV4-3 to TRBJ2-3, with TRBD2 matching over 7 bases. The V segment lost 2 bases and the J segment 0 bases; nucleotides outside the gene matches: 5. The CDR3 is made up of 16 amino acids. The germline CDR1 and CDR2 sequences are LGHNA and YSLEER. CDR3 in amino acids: CASSQHLAVSTDTQYF. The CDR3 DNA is TGCGCCAGCAGCCAACACCTAGCGGTGAGCACAGATACGCAGTATTTT.

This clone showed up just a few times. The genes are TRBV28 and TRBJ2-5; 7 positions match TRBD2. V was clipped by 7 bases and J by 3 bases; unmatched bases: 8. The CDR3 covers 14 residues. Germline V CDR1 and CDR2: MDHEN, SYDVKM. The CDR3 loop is CASNPTSPEETQYF. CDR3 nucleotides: TGTGCCAGCAACCCGACTAGCCCCGAAGAGACCCAGTACTTC.

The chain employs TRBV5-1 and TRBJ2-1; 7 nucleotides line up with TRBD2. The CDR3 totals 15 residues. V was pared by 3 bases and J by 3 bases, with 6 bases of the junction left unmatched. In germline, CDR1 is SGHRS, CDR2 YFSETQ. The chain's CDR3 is CASSSVAGNYNEQFF. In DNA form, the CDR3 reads TGCGCCAGCAGCTCAGTAGCGGGTAACTACAATGAGCAGTTCTTC.

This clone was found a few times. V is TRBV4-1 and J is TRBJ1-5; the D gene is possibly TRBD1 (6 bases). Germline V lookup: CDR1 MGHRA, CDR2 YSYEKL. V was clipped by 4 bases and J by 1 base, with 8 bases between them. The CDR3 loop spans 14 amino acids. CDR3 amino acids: CASSLTGSNQPQHF. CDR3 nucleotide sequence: TGCGCCAGCAGCCTTACAGGGAGCAATCAGCCCCAGCATTTT.

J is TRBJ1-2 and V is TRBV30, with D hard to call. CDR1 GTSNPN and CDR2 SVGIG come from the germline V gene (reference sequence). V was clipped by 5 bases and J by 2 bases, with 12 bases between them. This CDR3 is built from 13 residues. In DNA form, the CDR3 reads TGTGCCTGGTCCGTGAGGGCGAACTATGGCTACACCTTC. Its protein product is CAWSVRANYGYTF.

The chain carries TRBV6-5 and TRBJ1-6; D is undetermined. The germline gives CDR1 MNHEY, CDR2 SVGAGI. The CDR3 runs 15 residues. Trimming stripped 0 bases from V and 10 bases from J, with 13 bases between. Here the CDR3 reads CASSYSAPGLSPLHF. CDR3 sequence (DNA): TGTGCCAGCAGTTACTCGGCGCCAGGTTTATCACCCCTCCACTTT.

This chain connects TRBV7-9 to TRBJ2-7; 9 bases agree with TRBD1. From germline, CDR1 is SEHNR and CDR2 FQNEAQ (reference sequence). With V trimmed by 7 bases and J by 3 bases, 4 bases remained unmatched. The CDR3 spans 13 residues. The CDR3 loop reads CASNGDRDYEQYV. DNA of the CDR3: TGTGCCAGCAACGGGGACAGGGACTACGAGCAGTACGTC.

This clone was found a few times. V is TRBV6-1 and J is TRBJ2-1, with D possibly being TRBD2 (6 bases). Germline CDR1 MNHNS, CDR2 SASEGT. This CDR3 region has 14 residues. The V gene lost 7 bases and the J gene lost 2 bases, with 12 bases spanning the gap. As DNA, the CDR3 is TGTGCCAGCACGCGGGACGGAGCCTACAATGAGCAGTTCTTC. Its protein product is CASTRDGAYNEQFF.

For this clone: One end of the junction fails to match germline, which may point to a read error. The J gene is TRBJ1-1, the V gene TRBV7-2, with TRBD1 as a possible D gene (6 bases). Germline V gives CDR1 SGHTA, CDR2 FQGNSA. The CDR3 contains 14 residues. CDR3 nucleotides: TGTGCCAGCAGCTTAGTCGGGGACATAGTGGGATCTCACTTT. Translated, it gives CASSLVGDIVGSHF.

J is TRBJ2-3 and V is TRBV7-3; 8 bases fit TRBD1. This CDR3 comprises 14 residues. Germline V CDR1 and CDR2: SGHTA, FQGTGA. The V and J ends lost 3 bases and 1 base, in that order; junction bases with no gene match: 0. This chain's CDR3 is CASSLDRGTDTQYF. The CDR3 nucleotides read TGTGCCAGCAGCTTGGACAGGGGCACAGATACGCAGTATTTT.

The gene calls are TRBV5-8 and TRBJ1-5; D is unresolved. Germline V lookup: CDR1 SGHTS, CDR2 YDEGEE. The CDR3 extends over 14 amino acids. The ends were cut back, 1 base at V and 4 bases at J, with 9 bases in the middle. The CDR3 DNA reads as TGTGCCAGCAGCTTGCTGGCGGGGAATCAGCCCCAGCATTTT. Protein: CASSLLAGNQPQHF.

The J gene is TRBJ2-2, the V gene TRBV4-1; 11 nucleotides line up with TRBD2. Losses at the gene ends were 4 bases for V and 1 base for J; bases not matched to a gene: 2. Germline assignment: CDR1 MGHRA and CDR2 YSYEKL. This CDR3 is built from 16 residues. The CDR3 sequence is CASSRGTSGNTGELFF. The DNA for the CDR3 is TGCGCCAGCAGCCGAGGGACTAGCGGGAACACCGGGGAGCTGTTTTTT.

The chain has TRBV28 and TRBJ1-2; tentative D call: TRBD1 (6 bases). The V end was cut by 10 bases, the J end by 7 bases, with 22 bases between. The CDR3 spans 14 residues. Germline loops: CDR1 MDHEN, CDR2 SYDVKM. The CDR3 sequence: CATGFGGLEVGYTF. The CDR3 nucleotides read TGTGCCACCGGGTTTGGGGGCTTGGAAGTTGGCTACACCTTC.

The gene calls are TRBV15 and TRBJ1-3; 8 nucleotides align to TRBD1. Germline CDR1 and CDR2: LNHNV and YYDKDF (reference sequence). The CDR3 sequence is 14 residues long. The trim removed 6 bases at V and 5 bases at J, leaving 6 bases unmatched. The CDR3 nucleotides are TGTGCCACCAGTGATAGACAGGGGAGAAACACCATATATTTT. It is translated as CATSDRQGRNTIYF.